This T cell receptor (beta chain) was captured by sequencing in a study of blood T cell repertoires in COVID-19. For the study at large: From the United States, Italy and Spain came samples of acute and convalescent COVID-19.

Self-reported history from a screening survey and questionnaire set each donor's cohort. Trimming cost V 10 bases and J 1 base, with 17 bases left between them. Germline V gene data show CDR1 as SGHTS and CDR2 as YDEGEE. This CDR3 has 14 residues. The table came from immunoSEQ multiplex PCR; TCRdb's copy has only in-frame clones and leaves some out. The top ten hold 3.5% to 4.5% of the sample, which has some 300,000 clones, about 90% seen once. The source material was PBMCs or T cells enriched from blood (not recorded which). The chain couples TRBV5-8 to TRBJ1-1, with a weak D call TRBD1 (6 bases). This clonotype was obtained from a young woman with acute COVID-19. CDR3 amino acids: CAGDAGTTNTEAFF. DNA of the CDR3: TGTGCCGGGGATGCCGGGACAACGAACACTGAAGCTTTCTTT.